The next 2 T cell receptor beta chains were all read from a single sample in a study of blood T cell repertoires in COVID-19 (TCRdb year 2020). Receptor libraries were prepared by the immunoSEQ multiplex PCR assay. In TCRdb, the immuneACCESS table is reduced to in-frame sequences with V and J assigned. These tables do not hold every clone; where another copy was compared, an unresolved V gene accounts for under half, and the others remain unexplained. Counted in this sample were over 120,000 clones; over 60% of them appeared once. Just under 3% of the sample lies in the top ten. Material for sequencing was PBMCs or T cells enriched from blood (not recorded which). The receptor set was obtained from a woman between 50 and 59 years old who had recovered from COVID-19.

CDR3 coding DNA: TGTGCCAGCAGTTTATCGGTCCGTTTCTCTGGAAACACCATATATTTT. This codes for CASSLSVRFSGNTIYF. The V gene is TRBV28, the J gene TRBJ1-3; D not resolved. Per germline, CDR1 MDHEN and CDR2 SYDVKM. V was trimmed by 1 base and J by 0 bases, leaving 10 bases between them. The CDR3 is 16 residues long.

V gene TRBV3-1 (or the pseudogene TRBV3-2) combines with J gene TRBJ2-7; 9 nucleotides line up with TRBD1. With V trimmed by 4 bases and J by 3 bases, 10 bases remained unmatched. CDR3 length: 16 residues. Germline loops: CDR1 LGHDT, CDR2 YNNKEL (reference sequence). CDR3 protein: CASSRGTGKTHYEQYF. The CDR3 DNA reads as TGTGCCAGCAGCCGAGGGACAGGGAAAACGCACTACGAGCAGTACTTC.